This TCR beta chain is drawn from a study of blood T cell repertoires in COVID-19. Using immunoSEQ multiplex PCR, the repertoire was profiled, and TCRdb retains in-frame clones only, with some absent. Among some 13,000 clones listed, about 85% were seen once. V dropped 1 base and J dropped 2 bases, with 12 bases sitting between them. The germline gives CDR1 SNHLY, CDR2 FYNNEI. The CDR3 sequence is 15 residues long. Sequences were obtained from peripheral blood. J is TRBJ2-7 and V is TRBV2; D might be TRBD1 (6 bases). The sequence derives from a human donor in a cohort sampled during active COVID-19. CDR3 nucleotide sequence: TGTGCCAGCAGTGAAGGGGGGCAACCAACCTACGAGCAGTACTTC. This gives the protein CASSEGGQPTYEQYF.